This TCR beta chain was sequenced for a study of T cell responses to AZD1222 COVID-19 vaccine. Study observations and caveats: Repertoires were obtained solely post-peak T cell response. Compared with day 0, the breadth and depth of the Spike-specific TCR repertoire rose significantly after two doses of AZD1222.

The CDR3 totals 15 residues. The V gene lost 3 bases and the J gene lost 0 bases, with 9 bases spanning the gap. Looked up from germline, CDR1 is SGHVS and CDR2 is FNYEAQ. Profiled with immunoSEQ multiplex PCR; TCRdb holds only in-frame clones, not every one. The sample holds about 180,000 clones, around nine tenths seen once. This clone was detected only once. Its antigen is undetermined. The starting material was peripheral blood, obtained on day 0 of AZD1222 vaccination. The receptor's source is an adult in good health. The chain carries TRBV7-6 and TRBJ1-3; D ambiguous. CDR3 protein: CASSFTGSSGNTIYF. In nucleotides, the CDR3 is TGTGCCAGCAGCTTTACGGGGAGCTCTGGAAACACCATATATTTT.